This passage covers 3 T cell receptor beta chains from one sample sequenced in a study of PD-1 blockade in classical Hodgkin lymphoma. Sequenced by immunoSEQ multiplex PCR; TCRdb stores in-frame clones only, minus some. The sample shows about 46,000 clones, over 60% of them seen only once. With no exception, relapse followed autologous stem cell transplantation in all patients, and brentuximab vedotin exposure varied. Here the sequenced sample was peripheral blood mononuclear cells (PBMCs), taken before the second cycle of nivolumab. The receptors stem from a human donor with classical Hodgkin lymphoma.

Only a few counts were recorded for this clone. The gene calls are TRBV6-1 and TRBJ1-2; TRBD1 aligns across 9 bases. CDR3 length: 15 amino acids. Germline V lookup: CDR1 MNHNS, CDR2 SASEGT. V trimming: 6 bases; J trimming: 7 bases; junction bases outside the gene matches: 12. The CDR3 DNA is TGTGCCAGCAGGATCGGGGGACAGGGAGCAGGTGGCTACACCTTC. It translates to CASRIGGQGAGGYTF.

V usage is TRBV30 and J usage is TRBJ1-6; D ambiguous. V was clipped by 0 bases and J by 2 bases, with 11 bases between them. CDR3 length: 16 amino acids. Germline CDR1 is GTSNPN and CDR2 is SVGIG (reference sequence). In DNA form, the CDR3 reads TGTGCCTGGAGTGTATTCGGGCAGACCTATAATTCACCCCTCCACTTT. Protein product: CAWSVFGQTYNSPLHF.

In this sample, this clone turned up a few times. This chain uses TRBV30 with TRBJ1-1, with D uncertain. Germline CDR1 reads GTSNPN; CDR2 reads SVGIG (reference sequence). V lost 0 bases and J 1 base, leaving 6 bases between the germline ends. The CDR3 has 13 residues. CDR3 DNA sequence: TGTGCCTGGAGTGTACACTGGAACACTGAAGCTTTCTTT. This gives the protein CAWSVHWNTEAFF.